Below, 18 T cell receptor beta chains from the same sample are listed, as sequenced in a study of blood T cell repertoires in COVID-19. TCRdb's table, derived via immunoSEQ multiplex PCR, lists solely in-frame clones and lacks some. The sample contains 80,000 to 100,000 clones, roughly 87% of which appear only once. The sample comprised peripheral blood. The source of these receptors is a woman aged 50 to 60 with active or convalescent COVID-19.

This rearrangement joins TRBV9 to TRBJ2-7; D is perhaps TRBD2 (7 bases). Germline V gives CDR1 SGDLS, CDR2 YYNGEE. This CDR3 is built from 14 residues. V lost 0 bases to trimming and J lost 6 bases, with 13 bases between them. The CDR3 region has the DNA TGTGCCAGCAGCGTAGCAGGGGAGGGTGGCGAGCAGTACTTC. Encoded protein: CASSVAGEGGEQYF.

The chain links TRBV27 to TRBJ2-1; the match to TRBD2 covers 8 bases. The CDR3 length is 14 residues. CDR1 MNHEY and CDR2 SMNVEV come from the germline V gene (reference sequence). V trimming: 8 bases; J trimming: 5 bases; junction bases outside the gene matches: 8. CDR3 in amino acids: CASGSRGADNEQFF. The CDR3 nucleotides read TGTGCCAGCGGCTCGCGGGGGGCAGACAATGAGCAGTTCTTC.

The chain is built from TRBV5-4 and TRBJ1-2; D call uncertain. Trimming took 4 bases from V and 7 from J, leaving 20 bases between them. The CDR3 length is 15 residues. In germline, CDR1 is SGHNT, CDR2 YYREEE (reference sequence). CDR3 coding DNA: TGTGCCAGCAGCGCCGGGCTTCTATCGGGAGGTGGCTACACCTTC. Its protein is CASSAGLLSGGGYTF.

The chain is built from TRBV25-1 and TRBJ1-3, with TRBD1 as a possible D gene (6 bases). The CDR3 runs to 14 residues. In germline, CDR1 is MGHDK, CDR2 SYGVNS. Trimming stripped 3 bases from V and 3 bases from J, with 9 bases between. CDR3 amino acids: CASSDRGFGNTIYF. CDR3 sequence (DNA): TGTGCCAGCAGTGACAGGGGATTTGGAAACACCATATATTTT.

J is TRBJ2-1 and V is TRBV11-2, with a tentative D call TRBD2 (6 bases). Looked up from germline, CDR1 is SGHAT and CDR2 is FQNNGV. V shed 5 bases and J shed 10 bases, with 12 bases lying between them. The CDR3 runs to 12 residues. In nucleotides, the CDR3 is TGTGCCAGCAGCCGCGGGGCTAGCGAGCAGTTCTTC. Encoded protein: CASSRGASEQFF.

The CDR3 DNA reads TGTGCCAGCAGCTCGGGGGGGGGCCTCACAGATACGCAGTATTTT. It is translated as CASSSGGGLTDTQYF. The chain has TRBV5-4 and TRBJ2-3; 8 bases agree with TRBD2. The CDR3 spans 15 residues. V lost 3 bases, J lost 2 bases, and 5 bases stayed unmatched. CDR1 and CDR2 (germline): SGHNT, YYREEE (reference sequence).

The rearrangement joins TRBV5-6 to TRBJ1-2; 7 bases line up with TRBD1. This CDR3 is 13 amino acids long. Germline CDR1 reads SGHDT; CDR2 reads YYEEEE. The V and J ends lost 5 bases and 7 bases, in that order; junction bases with no gene match: 8. CDR3 nucleotides: TGTGCCAGCAGTCTACGTGGACAGGCTGGCTACACCTTC. This translates into CASSLRGQAGYTF.

The chain's CDR3 is CASSSTGGYGYTF. The CDR3 DNA is TGTGCCAGCAGCTCAACAGGGGGCTATGGCTACACCTTC. This rearrangement joins TRBV7-2 to TRBJ1-2; 8 bases are a match to TRBD1. This CDR3 comprises 13 residues. J was trimmed by 4 bases and V by 4 bases; bases with no gene match: 2. Per germline, CDR1 SGHTA and CDR2 FQGNSA.

The rearrangement links TRBV6-1 to TRBJ1-5, with a possible D match to TRBD1 (6 bases). The V end was cut by 3 bases, the J end by 7 bases, with 16 bases between. The CDR3 has 15 residues. In germline, CDR1 is MNHNS, CDR2 SASEGT. The CDR3 is CASSDGTNTGQPQHF. As DNA, the CDR3 is TGTGCCAGCAGTGACGGGACAAATACTGGGCAGCCCCAGCATTTT.

The chain couples TRBV5-1 to TRBJ1-4; D may be TRBD1 (6 bases). From germline, CDR1 is SGHRS and CDR2 YFSETQ. This CDR3 comprises 14 residues. V gave up 2 bases and J gave up 4 bases, with 9 bases separating them. CDR3 bases: TGCGCCAGCAGCTTCGCAGGGGTTAATGAAAAACTGTTTTTT. This sequence encodes CASSFAGVNEKLFF.

The chain joins TRBV7-2 to TRBJ1-1; D is undetermined. Germline assignment: CDR1 SGHTA and CDR2 FQGNSA. There are 15 residues in the CDR3. The ends were cut back, 0 bases at V and 2 bases at J, with 10 bases in the middle. The CDR3 DNA reads as TGTGCCAGCAGCTTAGCGCCGGGTCTAAACACTGAAGCTTTCTTT. Its translation is CASSLAPGLNTEAFF.

Notes on this clone: The sample has other DNA sequences that encode this CDR3 too. The CDR3 reads CASSQDPPGQQNEKLFF. In DNA form, the CDR3 reads TGTGCCAGCAGCCAAGACCCGCCGGGACAGCAGAATGAAAAACTGTTTTTT. The chain employs TRBV4-2 and TRBJ1-4, with TRBD1 matching 7 bases. The CDR3 loop spans 17 amino acids. The germline V gene encodes CDR1 LGHNA and CDR2 YNFKEQ. Trimming cost V 0 bases and J 5 bases; bases outside gene matches: 9.

This chain joins TRBV19 and TRBJ1-4, with 7 bases fitting TRBD1. V lost 7 bases to trimming and J lost 10 bases; unmatched junction nucleotides: 9. CDR3 size: 13 residues. Per germline, CDR1 LNHDA and CDR2 SQIVND (reference sequence). The CDR3 DNA sequence: TGTGCCAGTAATCCGGGACAGATTGGAAAACTGTTTTTT. This encodes CASNPGQIGKLFF. The variable domain in full, with the rest retrieved from reference TRBV19 and TRBJ1-4, is DGGITQSPKYLFRKEGQNVTLSCEQNLNHDAMYWYRQDPGQGLRLIYYSQIVNDFQKGDIAEGYSVSREKKESFPLTVTSAQKNPTAFYLCASNPGQIGKLFFGSGTQLSVL.

The CDR3 DNA reads as TGTGCCAGCAGCCGTGAGGGATTGGGGACCGGGGAGCTGTTTTTT. Translation: CASSREGLGTGELFF. The chain uses TRBV9 and TRBJ2-2, with D possibly matching TRBD2 (5 bases). The V end lost 4 bases, the J end lost 5 bases, and 15 bases lay between the germline ends. This CDR3 comprises 15 residues. Looked up from germline, CDR1 is SGDLS and CDR2 is YYNGEE. The whole variable domain, filled in from reference TRBV9 and TRBJ2-2, reads DSGVTQTPKHLITATGQRVTLRCSPRSGDLSVYWYQQSLDQGLQFLIQYYNGEERAKGNILERFSAQQFPDLHSELNLSSLELGDSALYFCASSREGLGTGELFFGEGSRLTVL.

The chain carries TRBV3-1 (or the pseudogene TRBV3-2) and TRBJ1-1, with 8 bases matching TRBD1. V shed 1 base, J shed 4 bases, and the junction held 2 bases outside the gene matches. Germline-derived CDR1 and CDR2 are LGHDT and YNNKEL (reference sequence). The CDR3 runs to 14 residues. CDR3: CASSQGTGPTEAFF. The DNA for the CDR3 is TGTGCCAGCAGCCAAGGGACAGGGCCCACTGAAGCTTTCTTT.

The chain employs TRBV24-1 and TRBJ2-2; no firm D call. This CDR3 has 15 amino acids. Deletions cut 5 bases from V and 0 bases from J, with 9 bases between. CDR1 is KGHDR and CDR2 is SFDVKD in the germline V gene. CDR3 loop: CATSVRSPNTGELFF. The CDR3 bases are TGTGCCACCAGTGTGCGGTCCCCGAACACCGGGGAGCTGTTTTTT.

The chain carries TRBV5-1 and TRBJ1-2; D is perhaps TRBD1 (6 bases). Trimming stripped 0 bases from V and 5 bases from J, with 11 bases between. Germline values: CDR1 SGHRS, CDR2 YFSETQ. The CDR3 is 14 amino acids. CDR3: CASSLELGAYGYTF. CDR3 nucleotides: TGCGCCAGCAGCTTGGAATTGGGGGCTTATGGCTACACCTTC.

This chain joins TRBV7-2 and TRBJ1-2, with 7 bases matching TRBD1. Trimming took 4 bases from V and 1 from J; bases not matched to a gene: 3. Germline CDR1 SGHTA, CDR2 FQGNSA. The CDR3 sequence is 14 residues long. The CDR3 sequence: CASSSGQINYGYTF. Written as DNA, the CDR3 is TGTGCCAGCAGCTCGGGACAGATTAACTATGGCTACACCTTC.